Detailed here is one T cell receptor (beta chain). The V segment lost 5 bases and the J segment 5 bases; nucleotides outside the gene matches: 6. CDR3 length: 14 residues. In germline, CDR1 is SGHDT, CDR2 YYEEEE. The data belong to a study of T cell changes during pregnancy in multiple sclerosis. Assay: immunoSEQ multiplex PCR; the TCRdb copy retains only in-frame clones and omits some. The repertoire holds nearly 110,000 clones, with around 90% as singletons. The rearrangement links TRBV5-6 to TRBJ2-5; TRBD1 matches 10 bases. The sequence derives from a female donor in good health, enrolled as a control in a pregnancy study. Here the sequenced sample was peripheral blood, taken in the third trimester of pregnancy. The CDR3 nucleotides read TGTGCCAGCAGACAGGACAGGGGGTTGGAGACCCAGTACTTC. Translating it yields CASRQDRGLETQYF.